The present entry profiles one T cell receptor beta chain with its context. What it binds is unknown. cDNA synthesis used the whole RNA isolate, giving expressed TCRB sequences. Assay: immunoSEQ multiplex PCR; the TCRdb copy retains only in-frame clones and omits some. The sample yields 60,000 to 75,000 clones, just under 50% seen once. This record comes from a study of beta chain features in type 1 diabetes. Study-level information: Patients shared similar age, gender and cell yields with healthy donors. Overall study results and limits: All four CD4+ subsets of Type 1 diabetes patients contained TCRB CDR3s that were moderately but significantly shorter.

This CDR3 has 17 amino acids. From germline, CDR1 is LGHNT and CDR2 FRNRAP. The trim removed 1 base at V and 0 bases at J, leaving 2 bases unmatched. The rearrangement links TRBV12-5 to TRBJ2-6, with 8 positions matching TRBD1. This sequence originates from a man aged 30 to 39 with type 1 diabetes. Material: central memory CD4+ T cells from blood. The CDR3 loop is CASGLGQGFSGANVLTF. In nucleotides, the CDR3 is TGTGCTAGTGGTTTGGGACAGGGGTTCTCTGGGGCCAACGTCCTGACTTTC.